This entry is about one T cell receptor (beta chain). This entry is derived from a study of blood T cell repertoires in COVID-19. Whole-study context: Sites in the United States, Italy and Spain provided acute and convalescent COVID-19 samples. PBMCs, B-cell-depleted T cells, or T cells were the source of the cDNA or gDNA that made up the material.

In the source study's methods: Reference gene primer amplification gave estimated nucleated cell counts. Data came from immunoSEQ multiplex PCR; TCRdb stores just in-frame clones and leaves some out. The V and J calls and clone size are taken from that table; D and trimming were inferred from the DNA. The data hold 150,000 or so clones, with around 84% observed a single time. V was pared by 0 bases and J by 0 bases, with 9 bases between. This CDR3 comprises 15 residues. Germline V gene data show CDR1 as SGHRS and CDR2 as YFSETQ. Specimen: peripheral blood. This TCR came from a man aged 45-60 years with active or convalescent COVID-19. The chain links TRBV5-1 to TRBJ1-2; unclear D gene. The chain's CDR3 is CASSLELGTNYGYTF. The CDR3 DNA reads as TGCGCCAGCAGCTTGGAACTCGGGACTAACTATGGCTACACCTTC.